The rows below give T cell receptor beta chains drawn from one sample of a study of T cells after yellow fever vaccination. TCRdb re-called the 5' RACE reads through MiXCR, storing one row per CDR3 protein. This table holds about 400,000 distinct CDR3 sequences, 11% found once. The input for sequencing was PBMCs, taken on the day of the first yellow fever vaccination. These receptor sequences come from a man aged 18 to 30 who received the YFV17D yellow fever vaccine. CDR3s include the opening cysteine and the closing phenylalanine or tryptophan. D genes are given only for firm matches. Clone size is stated in some rows and not others, as once, few, many or a class when expanded.

>few|TRBV4-1|.|TRBJ1-5
CASSHRGVSNQPQHF
TGCGCCAGCAGCCATCGGGGAGTTAGCAATCAGCCCCAGCATTTT
>few|TRBV27|.|TRBJ1-6
CASRIDRLSPLHF
TGTGCCAGCAGGATCGACAGGCTTTCACCCCTCCACTTT
>many|TRBV7-2|TRBD2|TRBJ2-1
CASSPGLAGHNEQFF
TGTGCCAGCAGCCCGGGACTAGCGGGTCACAATGAGCAGTTCTTC
>few|TRBV5-1|.|TRBJ2-1
CASSLTEVSSYNEQFF
TGCGCCAGCAGCTTGACGGAAGTAAGCTCCTACAATGAGCAGTTCTTC
>few|TRBV7-6|.|TRBJ2-7
CASSWGDEGNYEQYF
TGTGCCAGCAGCTGGGGGGATGAGGGCAACTACGAGCAGTACTTC
>few|TRBV4-1|TRBD2|TRBJ2-2
CASSQDGNSGGGELFF
TGCGCCAGCAGCCAAGATGGGAATAGCGGGGGCGGGGAGCTGTTTTTT
>many|TRBV4-1|.|TRBJ2-5
CASSQDVVYEEETQYF
TGCGCCAGCAGCCAAGACGTCGTGTACGAGGAGGAGACCCAGTACTTC
>.|TRBV5-1|TRBD1|TRBJ2-5
CASTSGTGGVETQYF
TGCGCCAGTACCTCGGGGACAGGGGGCGTGGAGACCCAGTACTTC
>.|TRBV12-3/TRBV12-4|.|TRBJ1-2
CASSSDYGYTF
TGTGCCAGCAGTAGCGACTATGGCTACACCTTC
>few|TRBV7-8|.|TRBJ1-6
CASSSPRRGDGSPLHF
TGTGCCAGCAGCTCCCCCAGGAGAGGGGACGGATCACCCCTCCACTTT
>.|TRBV5-1|.|TRBJ1-1
CASSLKNEDTEAFF
TGCGCCAGCAGCTTGAAGAACGAAGACACTGAAGCTTTCTTT
>few|TRBV10-3|.|TRBJ1-1
CAISESPTEGEAFF
TGTGCCATCAGTGAATCCCCTACAGAGGGTGAAGCTTTCTTT
>few|TRBV20-1|.|TRBJ2-2
CSAEGGGWNTGELFF
TGCAGTGCTGAGGGTGGGGGCTGGAACACCGGGGAGCTGTTTTTT
>few|TRBV18|TRBD1|TRBJ1-4
CASSPTGTGDEKLFF
TGTGCCAGCTCACCTACCGGGACAGGGGACGAAAAACTGTTTTTT
>.|TRBV3-1|.|TRBJ1-2
CASSQEGTSNYGYTF
TGTGCCAGCAGCCAAGAGGGGACTTCTAACTATGGCTACACCTTC
>few|TRBV28|.|TRBJ2-3
CASSPRGGSTQYF
TGTGCCAGCAGCCCTCGAGGGGGTTCTACGCAGTATTTT
>.|TRBV3-1|TRBD2|TRBJ2-5
CASSHLMTGGVSSETQYF
TGTGCCAGCAGCCACCTGATGACGGGGGGGGTCTCGTCAGAGACCCAGTACTTC
>.|TRBV24-1|.|TRBJ2-3
CATSDLGDTQYF
TGTGCCACCAGTGATTTGGGTGATACGCAGTATTTT
>.|TRBV10-3|TRBD2|TRBJ2-1
CAISESLAGVYEQFF
TGTGCCATCAGTGAGTCGCTAGCGGGGGTTTATGAGCAGTTCTTC
>medium-sized|TRBV12-3/TRBV12-4|TRBD2|TRBJ2-7
CASSTGTSFYEQYF
TGTGCCAGCAGTACCGGGACTAGCTTTTACGAGCAGTACTTC
>few|TRBV27|TRBD2|TRBJ2-1
CASSWIAGDNEQFF
TGTGCCAGCAGTTGGATAGCGGGGGACAATGAGCAGTTCTTC
>few|TRBV7-9|.|TRBJ2-5
CASSPLPEETQYF
TGTGCCAGCAGCCCTCTCCCGGAAGAGACCCAGTACTTC
>many|TRBV20-1|TRBD2|TRBJ2-5
CSANGGAQETQYF
TGCAGTGCTAACGGGGGGGCCCAAGAGACCCAGTACTTC
>few|TRBV4-3|TRBD2|TRBJ2-1
CASSHRFSGAFYNEQFF
TGCGCCAGCAGCCACAGATTCAGCGGGGCCTTCTACAATGAGCAGTTCTTC
>many|TRBV20-1|TRBD1|TRBJ2-4
CSARDSLAKNIQYF
TGCAGTGCGAGGGACAGCCTAGCCAAAAACATTCAGTACTTC
>few|TRBV5-1|.|TRBJ1-1
CASSPAVLGNTEAFF
TGCGCCAGCAGCCCAGCCGTTCTGGGGAACACTGAAGCTTTCTTT
>.|TRBV7-9|.|TRBJ1-2
CASSLAVYGVRGYTF
TGTGCCAGCAGCTTAGCCGTCTACGGGGTTAGGGGCTACACCTTC
>few|TRBV4-3|.|TRBJ2-3
CASSQVGVGADTDTQYF
TGCGCCAGCAGCCAAGTTGGGGTCGGGGCGGACACAGATACGCAGTATTTT
>.|TRBV20-1|.|TRBJ2-3
CSARDHARKADTQYF
TGCAGTGCTAGAGATCATGCGCGGAAGGCGGATACGCAGTATTTT
>.|TRBV4-2|.|TRBJ1-1
CASMDYRRTEAFF
TGTGCCAGCATGGATTATAGGCGTACTGAAGCTTTCTTT
>few|TRBV12-3/TRBV12-4|.|TRBJ1-4
CASSRREPREKLFF
TGTGCCAGCAGCCGCCGAGAGCCAAGGGAAAAACTGTTTTTT
>.|TRBV5-6|.|TRBJ2-1
CASSLVVVGPGQFF
TGTGCCAGCAGCTTGGTTGTAGTGGGGCCAGGGCAGTTCTTC
>many|TRBV7-9|TRBD1|TRBJ1-2
CASSPSGQGASGYTF
TGTGCCAGCAGCCCAAGTGGACAGGGGGCGAGTGGCTACACCTTC
>few|TRBV6-5|.|TRBJ1-5
CASSYRGGGPQHF
TGTGCCAGCAGTTACAGGGGAGGGGGGCCCCAGCATTTT
>.|TRBV12-3/TRBV12-4|.|TRBJ1-1
CASSDSFRLTEAFF
TGTGCCAGCAGCGACAGCTTCAGACTCACTGAAGCTTTCTTT
>.|TRBV7-2|TRBD1|TRBJ1-5
CASSRTGDRNQPQHF
TGTGCCAGCAGCCGGACAGGGGATCGGAATCAGCCCCAGCATTTT
>.|TRBV6-2/TRBV6-3|TRBD1|TRBJ1-2
CASSSPGTGLSGYTF
TGTGCCAGCAGTTCACCTGGGACAGGGCTGAGTGGCTACACCTTC
>.|TRBV30|.|TRBJ2-2
CAWSVYSYSGELFF
TGTGCCTGGAGTGTCTACTCCTATAGCGGGGAGCTGTTTTTT
>many|TRBV7-3|.|TRBJ2-5
CASSLFELETQYF
TGTGCCAGCAGCTTATTCGAACTCGAGACCCAGTACTTC
>.|TRBV3-1|TRBD2|TRBJ2-1
CASRPTSGGPYNEQFF
TGTGCCAGCAGACCCACTAGCGGGGGCCCCTACAATGAGCAGTTCTTC
>few|TRBV6-2/TRBV6-3|.|TRBJ1-1
CASSLGHTYAEAFF
TGTGCCAGCAGTTTGGGACACACTTACGCTGAAGCTTTCTTT
>few|TRBV12-3/TRBV12-4|TRBD2|TRBJ2-1
CASTKGLAGYNEQFF
TGTGCCAGCACCAAGGGACTAGCGGGCTACAATGAGCAGTTCTTC
>.|TRBV12-3/TRBV12-4|TRBD1|TRBJ2-1
CASSLGQGIQDEQFF
TGTGCCAGCAGTCTCGGACAGGGGATACAGGATGAGCAGTTCTTC
>few|TRBV30|.|TRBJ1-3
CAWSVDFFPPGNTIYF
TGTGCCTGGAGTGTCGACTTTTTCCCTCCTGGAAACACCATATATTTT
>few|TRBV7-2|.|TRBJ1-1
CASRYTPGTEAFF
TGTGCCAGCAGGTACACCCCGGGCACTGAAGCTTTCTTT